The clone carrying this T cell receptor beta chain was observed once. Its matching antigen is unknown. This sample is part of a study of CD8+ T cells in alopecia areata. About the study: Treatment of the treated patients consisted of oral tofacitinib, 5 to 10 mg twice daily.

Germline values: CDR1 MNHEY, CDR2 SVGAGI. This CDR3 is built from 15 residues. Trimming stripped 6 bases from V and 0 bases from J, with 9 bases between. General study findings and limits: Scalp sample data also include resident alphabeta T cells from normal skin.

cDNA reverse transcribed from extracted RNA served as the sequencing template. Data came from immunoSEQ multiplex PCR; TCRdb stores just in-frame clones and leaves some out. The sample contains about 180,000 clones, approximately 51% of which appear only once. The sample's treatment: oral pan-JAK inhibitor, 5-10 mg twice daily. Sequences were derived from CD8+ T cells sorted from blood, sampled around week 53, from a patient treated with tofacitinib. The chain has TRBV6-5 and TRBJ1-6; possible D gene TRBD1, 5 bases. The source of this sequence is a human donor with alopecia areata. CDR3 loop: CASRDISSYNSPLHF. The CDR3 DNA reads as TGTGCCAGCAGGGACATTAGCTCCTATAATTCACCCCTCCACTTT.